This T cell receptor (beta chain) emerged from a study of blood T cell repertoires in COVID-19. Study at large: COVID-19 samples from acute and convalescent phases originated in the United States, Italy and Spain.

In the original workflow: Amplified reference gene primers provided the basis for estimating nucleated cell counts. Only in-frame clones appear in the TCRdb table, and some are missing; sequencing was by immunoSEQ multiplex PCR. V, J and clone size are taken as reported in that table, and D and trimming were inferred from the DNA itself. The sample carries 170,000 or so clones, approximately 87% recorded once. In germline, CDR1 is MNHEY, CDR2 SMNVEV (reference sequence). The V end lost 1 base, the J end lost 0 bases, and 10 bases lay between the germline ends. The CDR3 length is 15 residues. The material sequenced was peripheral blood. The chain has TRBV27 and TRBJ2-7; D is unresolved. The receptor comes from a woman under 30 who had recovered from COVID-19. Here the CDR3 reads CASSLYTTSSYEQYF. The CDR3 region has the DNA TGTGCCAGCAGTTTATATACCACCAGCTCCTACGAGCAGTACTTC.